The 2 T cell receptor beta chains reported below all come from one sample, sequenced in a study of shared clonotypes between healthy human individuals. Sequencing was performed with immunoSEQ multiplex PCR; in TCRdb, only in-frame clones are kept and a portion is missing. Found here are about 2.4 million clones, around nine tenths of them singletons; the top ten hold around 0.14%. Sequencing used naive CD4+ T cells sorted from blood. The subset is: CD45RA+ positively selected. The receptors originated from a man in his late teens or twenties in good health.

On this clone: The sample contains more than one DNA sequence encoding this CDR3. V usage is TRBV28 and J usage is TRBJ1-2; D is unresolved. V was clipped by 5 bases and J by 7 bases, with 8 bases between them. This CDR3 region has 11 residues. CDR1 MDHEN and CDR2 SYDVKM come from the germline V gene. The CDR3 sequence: CASSLLGGYTF. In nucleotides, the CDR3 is TGTGCCAGCAGTCTCCTTGGTGGCTACACCTTC.

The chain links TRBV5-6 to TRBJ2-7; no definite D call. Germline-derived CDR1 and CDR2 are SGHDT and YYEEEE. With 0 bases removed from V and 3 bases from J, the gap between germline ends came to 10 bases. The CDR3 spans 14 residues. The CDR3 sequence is CASSLDVGSYEQYF. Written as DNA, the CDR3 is TGTGCCAGCAGCTTGGATGTCGGCAGCTACGAGCAGTACTTC. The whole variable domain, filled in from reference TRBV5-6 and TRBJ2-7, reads DAGVTQSPTHLIKTRGQQVTLRCSPKSGHDTVSWYQQALGQGPQFIFQYYEEEERQRGNFPDRFSGHQFPNYSSELNVNALLLGDSALYLCASSLDVGSYEQYFGPGTRLTVT.